One sample yielded the 8 T cell receptor beta chains listed below, sequenced in a study of blood T cell repertoires in COVID-19. Profiled with immunoSEQ multiplex PCR; TCRdb holds only in-frame clones, not every one. Altogether roughly 86,000 clones are present, roughly 78% being singletons, with the ten largest covering 20% to 25%. Sequenced material: peripheral blood. Source of these receptors: a human donor in a cohort sampled during active COVID-19.

The V gene is TRBV2, the J gene TRBJ2-1; no clear D gene. V was shortened by 2 bases and J by 4 bases, with 6 bases between the two germline ends. Germline V lookup: CDR1 SNHLY, CDR2 FYNNEI. CDR3 length: 13 residues. CDR3 in amino acids: CASSENSYNEQFF. The CDR3 DNA is TGTGCCAGCAGTGAAAACAGTTACAATGAGCAGTTCTTC.

As DNA, the CDR3 is TGTGCCAGTAGTCGGGGTGGCGCGGGGGGTTCCGGAACCTACGAGCAGTACTTC. Its translation: CASSRGGAGGSGTYEQYF. The chain couples TRBV19 to TRBJ2-7, with TRBD2 identical over 8 bases. Germline CDR1 and CDR2: LNHDA and SQIVND (reference sequence). The CDR3 covers 18 residues. V lost 5 bases to trimming and J lost 2 bases; unmatched junction nucleotides: 17.

V is TRBV20-1 and J is TRBJ2-1; D perhaps matches TRBD1 (5 bases). Germline-derived CDR1 and CDR2 are DFQATT and SNEGSKA (reference sequence). The CDR3 loop spans 13 amino acids. V lost 3 bases to trimming and J lost 5 bases, with 11 bases between them. In DNA, the CDR3 is TGCAGTGCTAGTAATAGGGGTGACAATGAGCAGTTCTTC. It is translated as CSASNRGDNEQFF.

This clone has only one observation. The rearrangement links TRBV7-2 to TRBJ2-1; the D is unclear. In germline, CDR1 is SGHTA, CDR2 FQGNSA. V lost 0 bases, J lost 8 bases, and 5 bases lay in between. This CDR3 comprises 12 residues. CDR3 sequence reads: CASSLAQYEQFF. The CDR3 coding sequence is TGTGCCAGCAGCTTAGCCCAGTATGAGCAGTTCTTC.

V gene TRBV28 combines with J gene TRBJ2-4, with unresolved D. This CDR3 has 12 residues. Germline-derived CDR1 and CDR2 are MDHEN and SYDVKM. Trimming removed 6 bases from V and 5 bases from J, with 8 bases in between. DNA for the CDR3: TGTGCCAGCAGCACTCCTCAAAACATTCAGTACTTC. It translates to CASSTPQNIQYF.

The chain combines TRBV28 with TRBJ2-7; 11 bases fit TRBD1. CDR1 is MDHEN, CDR2 SYDVKM, per germline. J gave up 5 bases and V 5 bases, and 14 bases lay outside the gene matches. This CDR3 has 17 residues. CDR3 region: CASSPPTAGQGVNEQYF. The CDR3 bases are TGTGCCAGCAGTCCGCCGACTGCGGGACAGGGGGTGAACGAGCAGTACTTC.

The chain uses TRBV5-1 and TRBJ2-5; 8 bases map to TRBD2. Germline V CDR1 and CDR2: SGHRS, YFSETQ. After removal of 10 bases from V and 2 bases from J, the junction contained 13 bases not matched to a gene. This CDR3 is built from 15 residues. CDR3: CARRRGRGGQETQYF. The CDR3 DNA reads as TGCGCCCGCCGCCGCGGCCGGGGGGGGCAAGAGACCCAGTACTTC.

This clone has just one count. The J gene is TRBJ2-3, the V gene TRBV21-1; the D call in the table, TRBD1, was not verified against the DNA. TRBV21-1 is designated a pseudogene. The CDR3 is 17 residues long. DNA for the CDR3: TGTGCCAGCAGCAAATGGCTTAGGACAGCGGCCACAGATACGCAGTATTTT. This codes for CASSKWLRTAATDTQYF.